The next 15 T cell receptor beta chains were all read from a single sample in a study of blood T cell repertoires in COVID-19. The repertoire was sequenced with immunoSEQ multiplex PCR; TCRdb's copy has only in-frame clones and lacks some. There are some 200,000 clones in the sample; 85% occur only once, and 2% to 3% lies in the top ten. The sequencing input was peripheral blood. All receptors come from a woman in her seventies with COVID-19, enrolled during active disease.

V is TRBV28 and J is TRBJ1-1; D unresolved. Germline loops: CDR1 MDHEN, CDR2 SYDVKM. Trimming took off 2 bases at V and 4 bases at J, with 11 bases between the two ends. This CDR3 contains 14 residues. The CDR3 DNA is TGTGCCAGCAGTTTAACGGAGGCTTCCACTGAAGCTTTCTTT. This gives the protein CASSLTEASTEAFF.

The chain employs TRBV29-1 and TRBJ1-4; maybe TRBD1 (6 bases). V dropped 0 bases and J dropped 7 bases, with 15 bases sitting between them. This CDR3 comprises 15 residues. CDR1 is SQVTM, CDR2 ANQGSEA, per germline. CDR3 nucleotide sequence: TGCAGCGTTGAAGATGGGGTTGGCAGGGGTGAAAAACTGTTTTTT. This gives the protein CSVEDGVGRGEKLFF.

The genes are TRBV5-1 and TRBJ1-1; perhaps TRBD1 as D (5 bases). This CDR3 is built from 14 residues. Per germline, CDR1 SGHRS and CDR2 YFSETQ. V was clipped by 0 bases and J by 5 bases, with 11 bases between them. The CDR3 region has the DNA TGCGCCAGCAGCTTGGAACAGGTGGCGACTGAAGCTTTCTTT. Translation gives CASSLEQVATEAFF.

This chain connects TRBV7-8 to TRBJ1-5; 8 bases map to TRBD1. The CDR3 consists of 15 residues. V lost 2 bases, J lost 2 bases, and 2 bases stayed unmatched. Germline CDR1 and CDR2: SGHVS and FQNEAQ. The DNA of the CDR3 is TGTGCCAGCAGCTTACAGGGGGCCCGCAATCAGCCCCAGCATTTT. This sequence encodes CASSLQGARNQPQHF.

This chain joins TRBV6-2 or TRBV6-3 and TRBJ2-1, with TRBD1 identical over 9 bases. CDR3 size: 16 residues. Trimming took 4 bases from V and 8 from J; bases not matched to a gene: 12. The germline V gene encodes CDR1 MNHEY and CDR2 SVGEGT. CDR3 amino acids: CASSSFPGQGFDEQFF. CDR3 DNA sequence: TGTGCCAGCAGTTCCTTTCCGGGACAGGGTTTCGATGAGCAGTTCTTC.

This clone was detected only once. This rearrangement joins TRBV11-3 to TRBJ2-1, with 10 positions matching TRBD1. There are 15 residues in the CDR3. CDR1 and CDR2 from the germline V gene are SGHNT and YENEEA. V lost 3 bases to trimming and J lost 8 bases; unmatched junction nucleotides: 7. The CDR3 is CASSLTGTGVYEQFF. The CDR3 DNA is TGTGCCAGCAGCTTGACCGGGACAGGGGTGTATGAGCAGTTCTTC.

The CDR3 DNA reads as TGTGCCATCAGTGAGGCCGCGACTGATGGATGGGAGCTGTTTTTT. It yields the protein CAISEAATDGWELFF. The genes are TRBV10-3 and TRBJ2-2; D ambiguous. This CDR3 is 15 amino acids long. Between the trimmed V and J ends, which lost 2 bases and 9 bases, there was a span of 16 bases. CDR1 is ENHRY and CDR2 is SYGVKD in the germline V gene.

The chain recombines TRBV5-1 with TRBJ2-3; 12 bases map to TRBD2. Germline CDR1 reads SGHRS; CDR2 reads YFSETQ. This CDR3 has 16 amino acids. The V and J ends lost 2 bases and 5 bases, in that order; junction bases with no gene match: 6. The CDR3 coding sequence is TGCGCCAGCAGCTTTGAGCCTAGCGGGGGGGAAGATACGCAGTATTTT. Translated, it gives CASSFEPSGGEDTQYF.

Here the CDR3 DNA reads TGCGCCAGCAGCTTGACAGGGGATCATGAGCAGTTCTTC. Amino acid sequence: CASSLTGDHEQFF. This rearrangement joins TRBV5-1 to TRBJ2-1; 7 bases match TRBD1. Germline assignment: CDR1 SGHRS and CDR2 YFSETQ. The CDR3 totals 13 residues. With 1 base clipped from V and 8 bases from J, the junction kept 3 bases outside the gene matches.

The chain employs TRBV10-1 and TRBJ1-2; no clear D gene. CDR1 WNHNN and CDR2 SYGVQD come from the germline V gene (reference sequence). The length of the CDR3 is 13 residues. Trimming pared 6 bases from V and 1 base from J, leaving 9 bases between. For the CDR3, the DNA is TGCGCCAGCAGCGTAGCGGTTAACTATGGCTACACCTTC. It specifies CASSVAVNYGYTF.

The chain joins TRBV4-2 to TRBJ2-2; possibly TRBD2 for D (6 bases). The CDR3 is made up of 16 amino acids. V was cut by 1 base and J by 2 bases, with 11 bases left in between. Germline lookup yields CDR1 LGHNA and CDR2 YNFKEQ. Written as DNA, the CDR3 is TGTGCCAGCAGCCAAGTAGGAGGGGACAACACCGGGGAGCTGTTTTTT. As protein: CASSQVGGDNTGELFF.

The chain couples TRBV7-2 to TRBJ2-7, with D uncertain. The V gene's germline CDR1 is SGHTA and CDR2 FQGNSA. V lost 8 bases and J 2 bases, leaving 16 bases between the germline ends. CDR3 size: 14 residues. This CDR3 reads CASRPHSLPYEQYF. The DNA for the CDR3 is TGTGCCAGCCGGCCACACAGTCTCCCCTACGAGCAGTACTTC. The variable domain in full, completed from reference TRBV7-2 and TRBJ2-7, reads GAGVSQSPSNKVTEKGKDVELRCDPISGHTALYWYRQSLGQGLEFLIYFQGNSAPDKSGLPSDRFSAERTGGSVSTLTIQRTQQEDSAVYLCASRPHSLPYEQYFGPGTRLTVT.

This clone was recorded once. In DNA, the CDR3 is TGCGCCAGCAGCCAGTTAGGGGCTGATGGCTACACCTTC. It encodes CASSQLGADGYTF. The rearrangement joins TRBV4-3 to TRBJ1-2; D possibly corresponds to TRBD1 (5 bases). In germline, CDR1 is LGHNA, CDR2 YSLEER. This CDR3 has 13 amino acids. The germline V and J ends were trimmed by 3 bases and 6 bases, with 11 bases remaining between them.

As for this clone: The identical CDR3 is also encoded by other nucleotide sequences in the sample. The chain has TRBV12-3 or TRBV12-4 and TRBJ1-1; a weak D match, TRBD1 (5 bases). Trimming stripped 3 bases from V and 4 bases from J, with 9 bases between. The CDR3 spans 13 residues. The CDR3 loop reads CASSFQGSTEAFF. The DNA of the CDR3 is TGTGCCAGCAGTTTTCAGGGATCCACTGAAGCTTTCTTT.

The chain carries TRBV16 and TRBJ1-1; TRBD1 matches 9 bases. Germline-derived CDR1 and CDR2 are KGHSY and FQNENV. After removal of 1 base from V and 9 bases from J, the junction contained 6 bases not matched to a gene. This CDR3 is built from 14 residues. The CDR3 DNA reads as TGTGCCAGCAGCCAATGGGACAGGGTTAGGAAAGCTTTCTTT. It codes for CASSQWDRVRKAFF. The full variable domain, its missing parts supplied by reference TRBV16 and TRBJ1-1, is GEEVAQTPKHLVRGEGQKAKLYCAPIKGHSYVFWYQQVLKNEFKFLISFQNENVFDETGMPKERFSAKCLPNSPCSLEIQATKLEDSAVYFCASSQWDRVRKAFFGQGTRLTVV.